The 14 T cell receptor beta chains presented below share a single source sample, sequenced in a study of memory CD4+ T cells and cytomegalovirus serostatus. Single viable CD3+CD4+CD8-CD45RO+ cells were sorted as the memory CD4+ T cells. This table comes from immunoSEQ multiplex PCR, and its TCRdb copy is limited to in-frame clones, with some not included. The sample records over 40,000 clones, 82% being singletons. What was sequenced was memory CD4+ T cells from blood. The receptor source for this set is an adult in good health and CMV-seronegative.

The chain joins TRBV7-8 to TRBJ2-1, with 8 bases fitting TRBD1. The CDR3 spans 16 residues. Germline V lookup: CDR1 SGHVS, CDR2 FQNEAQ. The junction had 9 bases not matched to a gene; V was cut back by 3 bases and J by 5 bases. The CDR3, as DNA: TGTGCCAGCAGCTTGGAGGGACAGGCAAAAAACAATGAGCAGTTCTTC. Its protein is CASSLEGQAKNNEQFF.

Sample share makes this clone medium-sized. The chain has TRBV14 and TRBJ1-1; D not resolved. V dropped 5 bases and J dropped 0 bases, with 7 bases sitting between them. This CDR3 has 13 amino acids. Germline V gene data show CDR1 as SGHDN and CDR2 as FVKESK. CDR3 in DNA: TGTGCCAGCAGCTTCAAGATGAACACTGAAGCTTTCTTT. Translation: CASSFKMNTEAFF.

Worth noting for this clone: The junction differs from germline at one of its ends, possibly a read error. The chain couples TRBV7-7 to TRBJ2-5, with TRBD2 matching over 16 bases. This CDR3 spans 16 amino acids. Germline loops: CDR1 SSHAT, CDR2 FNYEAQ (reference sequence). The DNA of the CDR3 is TGTGCTAGCAGCCCTGGGACTAGCGGGGGGGAGGGGACCCAGTACTTC. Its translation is CASSPGTSGGEGTQYF. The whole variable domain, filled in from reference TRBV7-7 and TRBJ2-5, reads GAGVSQSPRYKVTKRGQDVTLRCDPISSHATLYWYQQALGQGPEFLTYFNYEAQPDKSGLPSDRFSAERPEGSISTLTIQRTEQRDSAMYRCASSPGTSGGEGTQYFGPGTRLLVL.

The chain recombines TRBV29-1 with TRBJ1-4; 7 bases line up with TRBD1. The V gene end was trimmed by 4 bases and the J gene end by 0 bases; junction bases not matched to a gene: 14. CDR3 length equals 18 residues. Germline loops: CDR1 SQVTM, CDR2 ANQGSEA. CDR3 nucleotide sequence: TGCAGCGTTGTAGTGCGGGACAGCGAAATACCAACTAATGAAAAACTGTTTTTT. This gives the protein CSVVVRDSEIPTNEKLFF.

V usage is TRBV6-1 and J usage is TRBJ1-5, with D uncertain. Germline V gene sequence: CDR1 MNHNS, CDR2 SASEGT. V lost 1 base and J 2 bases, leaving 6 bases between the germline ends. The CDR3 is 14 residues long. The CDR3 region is CASSEGRGNQPQHF. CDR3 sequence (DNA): TGTGCCAGCAGTGAAGGGAGAGGCAATCAGCCCCAGCATTTT.

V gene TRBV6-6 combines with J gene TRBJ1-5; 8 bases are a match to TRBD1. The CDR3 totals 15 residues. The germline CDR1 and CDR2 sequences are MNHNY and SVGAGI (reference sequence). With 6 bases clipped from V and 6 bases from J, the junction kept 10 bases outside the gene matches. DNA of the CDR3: TGTGCCAGCAGGCAGGGGGCGGAGGGGGGTCAGCCCCAGCATTTT. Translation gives CASRQGAEGGQPQHF.

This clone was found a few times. The CDR3: CASSPPANTGELFF. In DNA, the CDR3 is TGTGCCAGCAGCCCACCAGCGAACACCGGGGAGCTGTTTTTT. This sequence joins TRBV7-2 and TRBJ2-2, with D uncertain. V was cut by 5 bases and J by 0 bases, with 7 bases left in between. Germline V gene data show CDR1 as SGHTA and CDR2 as FQGNSA. The CDR3 consists of 14 residues.

CDR3 DNA: TGTGCCAGCAAGGGTAGCGGGGGGAACACCGGGGAGCTGTTTTTT. This translates into CASKGSGGNTGELFF. The chain joins TRBV2 to TRBJ2-2; 9 bases are shared with TRBD2. V dropped 7 bases and J dropped 1; count of bases not matched to a gene: 4. This CDR3 has 15 residues. Germline CDR1 reads SNHLY; CDR2 reads FYNNEI.

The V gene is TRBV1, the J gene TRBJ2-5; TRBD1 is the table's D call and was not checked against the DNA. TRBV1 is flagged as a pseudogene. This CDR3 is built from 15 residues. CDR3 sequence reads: CTSSRLIGRQETQYF. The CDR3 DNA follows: TGCACCAGCAGCCGTCTCATTGGGCGACAAGAGACCCAGTACTTC.

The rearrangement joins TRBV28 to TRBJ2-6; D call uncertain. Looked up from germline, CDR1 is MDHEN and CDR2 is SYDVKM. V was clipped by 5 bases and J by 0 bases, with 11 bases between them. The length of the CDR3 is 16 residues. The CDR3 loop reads CASSHPNPSGANVLTF. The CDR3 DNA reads TGTGCCAGCAGTCATCCCAATCCCTCTGGGGCCAACGTCCTGACTTTC.

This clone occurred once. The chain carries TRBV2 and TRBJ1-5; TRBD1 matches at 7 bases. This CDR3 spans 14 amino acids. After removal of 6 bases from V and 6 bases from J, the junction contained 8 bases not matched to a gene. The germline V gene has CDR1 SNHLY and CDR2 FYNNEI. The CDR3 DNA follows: TGTGCCAGCAGGCCACAGGGGAGGGGTCAGCCCCAGCATTTT. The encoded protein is CASRPQGRGQPQHF.

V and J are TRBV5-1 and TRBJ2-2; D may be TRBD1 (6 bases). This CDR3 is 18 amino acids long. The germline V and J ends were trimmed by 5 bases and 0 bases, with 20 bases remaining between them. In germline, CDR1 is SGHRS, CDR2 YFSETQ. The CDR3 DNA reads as TGCGCCAGCAGGCAAACCCCAGGGGACAATACGAACACCGGGGAGCTGTTTTTT. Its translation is CASRQTPGDNTNTGELFF.

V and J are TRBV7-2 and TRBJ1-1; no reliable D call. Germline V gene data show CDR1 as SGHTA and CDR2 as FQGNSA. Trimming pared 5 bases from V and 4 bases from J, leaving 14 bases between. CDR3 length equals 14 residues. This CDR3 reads CASSTRQRGTEAFF. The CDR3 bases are TGTGCCAGCAGCACCCGCCAGCGGGGCACTGAAGCTTTCTTT.

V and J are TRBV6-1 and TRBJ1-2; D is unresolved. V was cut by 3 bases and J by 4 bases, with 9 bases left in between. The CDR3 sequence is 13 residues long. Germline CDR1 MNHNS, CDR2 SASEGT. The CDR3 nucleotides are TGTGCCAGCAGTGACACGTATGTCTATGGCTACACCTTC. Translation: CASSDTYVYGYTF.